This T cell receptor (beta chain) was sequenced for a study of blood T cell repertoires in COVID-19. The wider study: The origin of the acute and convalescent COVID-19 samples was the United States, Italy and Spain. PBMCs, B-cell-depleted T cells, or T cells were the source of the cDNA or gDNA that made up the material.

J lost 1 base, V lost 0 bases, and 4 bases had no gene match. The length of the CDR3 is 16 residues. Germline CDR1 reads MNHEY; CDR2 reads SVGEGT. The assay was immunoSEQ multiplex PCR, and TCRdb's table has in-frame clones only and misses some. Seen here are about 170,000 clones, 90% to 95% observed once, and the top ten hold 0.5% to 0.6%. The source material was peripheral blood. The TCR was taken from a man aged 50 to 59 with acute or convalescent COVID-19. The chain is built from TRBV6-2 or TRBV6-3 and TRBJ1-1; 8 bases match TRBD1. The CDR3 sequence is CASSYSTDRGNTEAFF. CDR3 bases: TGTGCCAGCAGTTACTCTACAGACAGGGGGAACACTGAAGCTTTCTTT.